The 14 T cell receptor beta chains below all came from one sample that was sequenced in a study of naive and memory T cell subsets. Four PCR rounds used nested alpha and beta constant region primers plus the SP2 primer. TCRdb re-analysed the 5' RACE reads in MiXCR, keeping a single row per CDR3 protein. The data hold 50,000 to 65,000 distinct CDR3 sequences, with more than 7.5% observed a single time. An oligonucleotide containing a UMI was ligated to the 3' end of TCR cDNA. The receptor set was obtained from a female donor in good health.

With regard to this clonotype: A single base separates this from a much larger clone, so it may be a read error. The chain has TRBV12-3 or TRBV12-4 and TRBJ1-5; no definite D call. V was cut by 5 bases and J by 3 bases, with 14 bases left in between. The CDR3 covers 15 residues. DNA for the CDR3: TGTGCCAGCAGTCCCCTGTCGCAGCACAATCAGCCCCAGCATTTT. As protein: CASSPLSQHNQPQHF.

The gene calls are TRBV13 and TRBJ2-1; TRBD1 might be the D (5 bases). The V gene lost 5 bases and the J gene lost 0 bases, with 14 bases spanning the gap. The germline CDR1 and CDR2 sequences are PRHDT and FYEKMQ (reference sequence). This CDR3 has 16 amino acids. CDR3 coding DNA: TGTGCCAGCAGCCCGAGTAGGGGCCTCTCCTACAATGAGCAGTTCTTC. Translation: CASSPSRGLSYNEQFF.

This rearrangement joins TRBV5-1 to TRBJ2-5; TRBD1 might be the D (5 bases). Per the germline V gene, CDR1 is SGHRS and CDR2 is YFSETQ. V was shortened by 6 bases and J by 1 base, with 13 bases between the two germline ends. The CDR3 has 14 amino acids. The DNA for the CDR3 is TGCGCCAGCACGAAACAGGCCGGCCAAGAGACCCAGTACTTC. It codes for CASTKQAGQETQYF.

This clonotype was recorded at least ten times. The chain employs TRBV6-5 and TRBJ1-5; a weak D match, TRBD1 (5 bases). CDR3 length: 13 amino acids. The V end was cut by 6 bases, the J end by 7 bases, with 13 bases between. Germline CDR1 MNHEY, CDR2 SVGAGI. The CDR3 region is CASSTRVGQPQHF. The CDR3 nucleotides are TGTGCCAGCAGCACCAGGGTCGGACAGCCCCAGCATTTT.

This clonotype was observed a few times. The rearrangement uses TRBV4-2 and TRBJ1-4; D possibly corresponds to TRBD1 (6 bases). The CDR3 covers 13 residues. Germline CDR1 and CDR2: LGHNA and YNFKEQ. Deletions cut 2 bases from V and 8 bases from J, with 9 bases between. As DNA, the CDR3 is TGTGCCAGCAGCCAAAACACAGGGGAAAAACTGTTTTTT. Encoded protein: CASSQNTGEKLFF.

This clonotype was seen many times. This chain connects TRBV2 to TRBJ1-2; 8 bases align to TRBD1. The CDR3 contains 13 residues. J gave up 8 bases and V 7 bases, and 9 bases lay outside the gene matches. CDR1 and CDR2 from the germline V gene are SNHLY and FYNNEI. The chain's CDR3 is CASKAGGGRGYTF. The CDR3 coding sequence is TGTGCCAGCAAGGCAGGGGGCGGGCGAGGCTACACCTTC. Using reference TRBV2 and TRBJ1-2 for the parts outside the CDR3, the full variable domain is EPEVTQTPSHQVTQMGQEVILRCVPISNHLYFYWYRQILGQKVEFLVSFYNNEISEKSEIFDDQFSVERPDGSNFTLKIRSTKLEDSAMYFCASKAGGGRGYTFGSGTRLTVV.

The sample holds many counts of this clonotype. This chain uses TRBV20-1 with TRBJ2-5, with D unresolved. CDR1 is DFQATT, CDR2 SNEGSKA, per germline (reference sequence). The CDR3 spans 16 residues. V lost 0 bases, J lost 2 bases, and 16 bases lay in between. The CDR3 loop reads CSARDLRQAQQETQYF. The CDR3 DNA reads as TGCAGTGCTAGAGATCTCAGGCAGGCCCAACAAGAGACCCAGTACTTC.

This clonotype was counted at least ten times. The rearrangement uses TRBV2 and TRBJ1-1; TRBD1 is a possible D gene (6 bases). There are 13 residues in the CDR3. CDR1 is SNHLY and CDR2 is FYNNEI in the germline V gene. Trimming took off 5 bases at V and 4 bases at J, with 11 bases between the two ends. CDR3 sequence (DNA): TGTGCCAGCAGTATGGGGGCAGGCACTGAAGCTTTCTTT. This translates into CASSMGAGTEAFF.

The chain is built from TRBV28 and TRBJ2-7, with TRBD2 as a possible D gene (5 bases). V lost 6 bases to trimming and J lost 6 bases, with 12 bases between them. Germline V gene lookup returns CDR1 MDHEN and CDR2 SYDVKM. CDR3 length: 12 amino acids. Here the CDR3 DNA reads TGTGCCAGCAGCCCCCCCGGAGGCGAGCAGTACTTC. This gives the protein CASSPPGGEQYF.

CDR3 loop: CASSPSQRGKNIQYF. CDR3 nucleotide sequence: TGTGCCAGCTCACCTTCGCAGCGGGGGAAAAACATTCAGTACTTC. This rearrangement joins TRBV18 to TRBJ2-4, with 8 bases fitting TRBD2. CDR1 is KGHSH and CDR2 is LQKENI in the germline V gene. The CDR3 covers 15 residues. Trimming removed 3 bases from V and 4 bases from J; junction bases left unmatched: 5.

Note on this clonotype: A read error may be the cause here, since a much bigger clone is one base away. In nucleotides, the CDR3 is TGTGCCAGCAGTCCGGGCAGGGTAAAGGAAGCTTTCTTT. Its translation is CASSPGRVKEAFF. The chain links TRBV12-3 or TRBV12-4 to TRBJ1-1; a possible D gene is TRBD1 (5 bases). Between the trimmed V and J ends, which lost 5 bases and 8 bases, there was a span of 15 bases. The CDR3 loop spans 13 amino acids.

On this clonotype: A much larger clone differs by one base, so this may be a read error. V and J are TRBV28 and TRBJ2-3, with TRBD2 matching 8 bases. Germline CDR1 is MDHEN and CDR2 is SYDVKM. This CDR3 has 14 residues. CDR3 sequence (DNA): TGTGCCTGCAGAAGACGGGGGGGCGCAGATACGCAGTATTTT. Translating it yields CACRRRGGADTQYF.

This clonotype turned up a few times. The rearrangement joins TRBV4-1 to TRBJ1-2, with TRBD1 matching over 7 bases. Per germline, CDR1 MGHRA and CDR2 YSYEKL. This CDR3 comprises 13 residues. J was trimmed by 6 bases and V by 6 bases; bases with no gene match: 7. The CDR3 sequence is CASSPQGCNGYTF. CDR3 DNA sequence: TGCGCCAGCAGTCCACAGGGGTGTAATGGCTACACCTTC.

This clonotype was found many times. This sequence joins TRBV6-2 or TRBV6-3 and TRBJ1-6; D gene unclear. The CDR3 has 12 amino acids. Trimming pared 8 bases from V and 8 bases from J, leaving 10 bases between. CDR1 MNHEY and CDR2 SVGEGT come from the germline V gene. The CDR3 nucleotides read TGTGCCAGCGGGCGGGGAGATTCACCCCTCCACTTT. Translating it yields CASGRGDSPLHF.